The source of this T cell receptor (beta chain) is a study of blood T cell repertoires in COVID-19. Individuals aged about 18 to 100 years were recruited from about two dozen US areas. Categorization into cohorts depended on clinical history that participants reported. Either two negative PCRs, clearance, or symptom resolution qualified Cohort 3 donors as recovered. The authors' processing: Reference gene primers were amplified, and this amplification served to estimate nucleated cell counts. Sequencing was performed with immunoSEQ multiplex PCR; in TCRdb, only in-frame clones are kept and a portion is missing. D and trimming come from the DNA, and the V and J calls and clone size come from that table. The table includes roughly 160,000 clones, 70% to 85% detected once. V lost 5 bases to trimming and J lost 5 bases; unmatched junction nucleotides: 8. CDR1 and CDR2 (germline): MDHEN, SYDVKM. This CDR3 is built from 14 residues.

The chain links TRBV28 to TRBJ2-5; 7 bases map to TRBD1. The TCR comes from a middle-aged man who had recovered from COVID-19. The sequenced sample consisted of PBMCs or T cells enriched from blood (not recorded which). CDR3 protein: CASSPDRRGETQYF. The CDR3 coding sequence is TGTGCCAGCAGTCCGGACAGGCGAGGGGAGACCCAGTACTTC.